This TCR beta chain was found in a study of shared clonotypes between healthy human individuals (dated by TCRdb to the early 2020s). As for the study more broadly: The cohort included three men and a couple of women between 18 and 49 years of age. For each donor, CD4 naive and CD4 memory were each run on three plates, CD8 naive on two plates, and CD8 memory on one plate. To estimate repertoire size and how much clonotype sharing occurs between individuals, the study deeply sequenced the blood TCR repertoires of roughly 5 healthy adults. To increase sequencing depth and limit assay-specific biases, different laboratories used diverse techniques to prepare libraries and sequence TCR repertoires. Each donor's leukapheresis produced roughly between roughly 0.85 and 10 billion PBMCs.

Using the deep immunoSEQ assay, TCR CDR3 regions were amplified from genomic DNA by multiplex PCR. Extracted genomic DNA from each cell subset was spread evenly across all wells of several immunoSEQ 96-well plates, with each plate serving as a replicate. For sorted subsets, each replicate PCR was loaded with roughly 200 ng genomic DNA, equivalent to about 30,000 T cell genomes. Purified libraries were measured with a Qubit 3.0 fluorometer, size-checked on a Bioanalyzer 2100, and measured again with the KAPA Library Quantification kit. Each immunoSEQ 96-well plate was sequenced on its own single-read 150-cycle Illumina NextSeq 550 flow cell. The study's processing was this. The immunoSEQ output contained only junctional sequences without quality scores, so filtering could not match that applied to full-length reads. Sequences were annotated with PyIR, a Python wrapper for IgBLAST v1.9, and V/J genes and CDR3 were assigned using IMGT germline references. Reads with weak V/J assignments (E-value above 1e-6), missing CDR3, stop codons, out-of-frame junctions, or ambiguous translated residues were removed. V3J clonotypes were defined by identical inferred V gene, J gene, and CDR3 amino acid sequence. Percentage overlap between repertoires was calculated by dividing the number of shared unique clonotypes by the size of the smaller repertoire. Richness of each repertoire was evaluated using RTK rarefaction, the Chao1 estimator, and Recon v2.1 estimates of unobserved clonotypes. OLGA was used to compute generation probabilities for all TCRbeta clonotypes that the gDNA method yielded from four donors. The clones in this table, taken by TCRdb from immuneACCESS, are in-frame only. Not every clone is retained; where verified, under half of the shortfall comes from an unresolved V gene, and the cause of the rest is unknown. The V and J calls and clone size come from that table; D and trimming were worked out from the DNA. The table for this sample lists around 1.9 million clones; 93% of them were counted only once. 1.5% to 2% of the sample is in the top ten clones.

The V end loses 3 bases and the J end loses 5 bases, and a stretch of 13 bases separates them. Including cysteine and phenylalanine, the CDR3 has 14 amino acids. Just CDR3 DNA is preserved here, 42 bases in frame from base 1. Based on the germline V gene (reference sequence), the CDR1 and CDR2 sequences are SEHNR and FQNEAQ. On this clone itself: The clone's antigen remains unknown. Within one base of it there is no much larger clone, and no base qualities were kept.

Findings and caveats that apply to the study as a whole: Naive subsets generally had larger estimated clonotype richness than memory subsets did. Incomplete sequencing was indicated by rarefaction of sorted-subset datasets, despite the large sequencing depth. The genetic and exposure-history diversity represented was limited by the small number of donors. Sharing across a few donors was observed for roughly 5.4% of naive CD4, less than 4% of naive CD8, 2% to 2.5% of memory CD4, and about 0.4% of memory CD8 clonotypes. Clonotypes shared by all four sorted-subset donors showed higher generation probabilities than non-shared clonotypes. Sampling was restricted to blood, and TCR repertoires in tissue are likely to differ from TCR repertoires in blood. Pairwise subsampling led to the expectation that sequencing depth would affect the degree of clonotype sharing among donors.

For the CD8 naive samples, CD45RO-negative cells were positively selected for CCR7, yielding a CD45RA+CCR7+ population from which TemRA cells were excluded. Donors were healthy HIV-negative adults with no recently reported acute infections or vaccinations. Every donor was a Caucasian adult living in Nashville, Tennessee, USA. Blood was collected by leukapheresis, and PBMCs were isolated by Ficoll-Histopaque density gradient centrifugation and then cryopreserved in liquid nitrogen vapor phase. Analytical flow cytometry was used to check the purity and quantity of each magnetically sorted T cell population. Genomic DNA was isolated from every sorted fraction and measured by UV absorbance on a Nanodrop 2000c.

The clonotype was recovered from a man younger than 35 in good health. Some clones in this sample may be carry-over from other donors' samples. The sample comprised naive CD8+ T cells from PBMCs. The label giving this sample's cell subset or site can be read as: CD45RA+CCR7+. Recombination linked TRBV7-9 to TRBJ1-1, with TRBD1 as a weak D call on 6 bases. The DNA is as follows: TGTGCCAGCAGCTTCACAGGGTTGGGGACTGAAGCTTTCTTT. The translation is CASSFTGLGTEAFF.